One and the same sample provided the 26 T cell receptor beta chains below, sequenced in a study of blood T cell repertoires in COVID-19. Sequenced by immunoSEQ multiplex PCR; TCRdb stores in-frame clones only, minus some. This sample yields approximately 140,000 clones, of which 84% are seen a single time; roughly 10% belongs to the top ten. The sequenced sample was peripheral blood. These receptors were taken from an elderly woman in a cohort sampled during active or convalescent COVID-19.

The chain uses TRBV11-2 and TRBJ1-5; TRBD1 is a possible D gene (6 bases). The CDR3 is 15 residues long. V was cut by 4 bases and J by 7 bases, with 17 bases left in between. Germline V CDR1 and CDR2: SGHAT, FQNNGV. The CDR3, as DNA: TGTGCCAGCAGCTCGGGGGCGGGGGTTGGGCAGCCCCAGCATTTT. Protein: CASSSGAGVGQPQHF.

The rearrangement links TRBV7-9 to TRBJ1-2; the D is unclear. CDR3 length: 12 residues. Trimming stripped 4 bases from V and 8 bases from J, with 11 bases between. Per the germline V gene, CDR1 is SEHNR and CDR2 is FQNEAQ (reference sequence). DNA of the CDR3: TGTGCCAGCAGCTCTCGGGCGGGCGGCTACACCTTC. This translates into CASSSRAGGYTF.

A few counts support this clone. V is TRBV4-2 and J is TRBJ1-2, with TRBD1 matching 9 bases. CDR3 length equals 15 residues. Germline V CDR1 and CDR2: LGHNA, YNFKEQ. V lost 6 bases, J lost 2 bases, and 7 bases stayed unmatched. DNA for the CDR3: TGTGCCAGCAGGCTTACAGGGGGCTCCAACTATGGCTACACCTTC. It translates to CASRLTGGSNYGYTF.

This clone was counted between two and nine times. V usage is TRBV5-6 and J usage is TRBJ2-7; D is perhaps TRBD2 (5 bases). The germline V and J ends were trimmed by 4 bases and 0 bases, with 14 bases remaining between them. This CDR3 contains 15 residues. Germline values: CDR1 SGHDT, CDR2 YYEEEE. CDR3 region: CASSTLAFSSYEQYV. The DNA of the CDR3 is TGTGCCAGCAGCACGCTAGCATTTAGCTCCTACGAGCAGTACGTC.

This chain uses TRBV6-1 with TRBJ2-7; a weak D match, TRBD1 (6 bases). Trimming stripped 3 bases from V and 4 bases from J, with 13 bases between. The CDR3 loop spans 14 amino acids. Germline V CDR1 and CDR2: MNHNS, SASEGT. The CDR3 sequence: CASSETGTIYEQYF. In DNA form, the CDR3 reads TGTGCCAGCAGTGAGACAGGAACGATTTACGAGCAGTACTTC.

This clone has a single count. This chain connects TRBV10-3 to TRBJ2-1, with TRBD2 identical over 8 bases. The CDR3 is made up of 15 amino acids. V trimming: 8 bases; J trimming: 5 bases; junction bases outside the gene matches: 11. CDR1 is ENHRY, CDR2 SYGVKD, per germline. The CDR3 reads CAIRSSGGIHNEQFF. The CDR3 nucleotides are TGTGCCATCCGTTCCTCGGGGGGGATTCACAATGAGCAGTTCTTC.

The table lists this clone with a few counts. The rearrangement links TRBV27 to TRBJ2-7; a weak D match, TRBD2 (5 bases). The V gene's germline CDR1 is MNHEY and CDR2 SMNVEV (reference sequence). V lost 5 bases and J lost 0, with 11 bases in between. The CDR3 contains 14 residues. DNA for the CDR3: TGTGCCAGCAGTCGGTCGGGGTACTCCTACGAGCAGTACTTC. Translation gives CASSRSGYSYEQYF.

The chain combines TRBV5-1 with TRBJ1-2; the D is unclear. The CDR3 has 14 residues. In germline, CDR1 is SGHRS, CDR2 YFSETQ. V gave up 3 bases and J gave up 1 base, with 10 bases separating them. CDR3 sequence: CASSSGEGNYGYTF. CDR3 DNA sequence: TGCGCCAGCAGCTCAGGCGAGGGTAACTATGGCTACACCTTC. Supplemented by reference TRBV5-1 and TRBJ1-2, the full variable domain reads KAGVTQTPRYLIKTRGQQVTLSCSPISGHRSVSWYQQTPGQGLQFLFEYFSETQRNKGNFPGRFSGRQFSNSRSEMNVSTLELGDSALYLCASSSGEGNYGYTFGSGTRLTVV.

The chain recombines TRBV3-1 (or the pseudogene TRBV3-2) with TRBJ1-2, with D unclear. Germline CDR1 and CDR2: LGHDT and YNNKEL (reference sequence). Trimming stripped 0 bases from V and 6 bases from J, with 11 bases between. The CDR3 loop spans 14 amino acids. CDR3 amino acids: CASSQEGGPDGYTF. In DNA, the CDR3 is TGTGCCAGCAGCCAAGAAGGAGGGCCCGATGGCTACACCTTC.

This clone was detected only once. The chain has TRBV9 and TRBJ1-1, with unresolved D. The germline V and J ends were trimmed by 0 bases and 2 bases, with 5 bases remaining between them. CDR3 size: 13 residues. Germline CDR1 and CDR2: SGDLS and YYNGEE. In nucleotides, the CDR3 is TGTGCCAGCAGCGTAGCCGTAAACACTGAAGCTTTCTTT. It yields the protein CASSVAVNTEAFF.

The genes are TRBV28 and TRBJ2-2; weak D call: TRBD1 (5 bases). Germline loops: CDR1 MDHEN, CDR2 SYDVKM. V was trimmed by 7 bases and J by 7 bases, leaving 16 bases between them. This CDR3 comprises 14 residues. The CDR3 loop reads CASISGYGGGELFF. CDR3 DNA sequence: TGTGCCAGCATTTCAGGGTATGGCGGCGGGGAGCTGTTTTTT. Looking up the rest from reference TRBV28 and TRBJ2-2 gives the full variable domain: DVKVTQSSRYLVKRTGEKVFLECVQDMDHENMFWYRQDPGLGLRLIYFSYDVKMKEKGDIPEGYSVSREKKERFSLILESASTNQTSMYLCASISGYGGGELFFGEGSRLTVL.

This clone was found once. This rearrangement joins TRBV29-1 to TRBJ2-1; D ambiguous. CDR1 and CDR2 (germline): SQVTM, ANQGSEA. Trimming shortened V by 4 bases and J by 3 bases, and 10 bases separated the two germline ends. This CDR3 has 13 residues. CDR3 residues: CSVAGTIYNEQFF. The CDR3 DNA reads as TGCAGCGTTGCAGGTACCATCTACAATGAGCAGTTCTTC.

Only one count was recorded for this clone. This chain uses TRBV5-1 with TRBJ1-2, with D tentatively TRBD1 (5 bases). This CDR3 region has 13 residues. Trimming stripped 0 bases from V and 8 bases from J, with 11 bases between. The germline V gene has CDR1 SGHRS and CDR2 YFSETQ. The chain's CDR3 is CASSLGREGGYTF. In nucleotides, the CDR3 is TGCGCCAGCAGCTTGGGCAGGGAAGGCGGCTACACCTTC.

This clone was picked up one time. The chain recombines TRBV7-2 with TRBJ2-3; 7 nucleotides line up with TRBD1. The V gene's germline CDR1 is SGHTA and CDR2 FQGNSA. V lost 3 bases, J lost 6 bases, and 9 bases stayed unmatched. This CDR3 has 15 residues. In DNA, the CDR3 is TGTGCCAGCAGCTTTAAGAGACAGGGAACCGATACGCAGTATTTT. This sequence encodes CASSFKRQGTDTQYF.

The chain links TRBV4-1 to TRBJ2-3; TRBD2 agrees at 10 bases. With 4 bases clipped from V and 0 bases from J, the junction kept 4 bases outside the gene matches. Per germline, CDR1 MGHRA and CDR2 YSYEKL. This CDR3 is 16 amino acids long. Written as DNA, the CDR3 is TGCGCCAGCAGCCGATTAGCGGGGGGTAGCACAGATACGCAGTATTTT. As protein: CASSRLAGGSTDTQYF.

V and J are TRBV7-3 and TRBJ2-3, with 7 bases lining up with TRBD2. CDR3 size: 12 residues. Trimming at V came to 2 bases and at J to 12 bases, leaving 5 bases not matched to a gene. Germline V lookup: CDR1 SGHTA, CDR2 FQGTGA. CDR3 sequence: CASSLRLADQYF. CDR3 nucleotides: TGTGCCAGCAGCTTACGGCTAGCGGATCAGTATTTT.

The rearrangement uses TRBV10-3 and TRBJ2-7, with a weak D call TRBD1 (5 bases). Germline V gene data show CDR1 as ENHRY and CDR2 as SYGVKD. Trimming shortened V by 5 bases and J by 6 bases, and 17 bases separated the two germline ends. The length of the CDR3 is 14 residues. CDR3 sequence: CAISQTASLPEQYF. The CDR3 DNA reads TGTGCCATCAGTCAGACAGCTTCTCTCCCCGAGCAGTACTTC.

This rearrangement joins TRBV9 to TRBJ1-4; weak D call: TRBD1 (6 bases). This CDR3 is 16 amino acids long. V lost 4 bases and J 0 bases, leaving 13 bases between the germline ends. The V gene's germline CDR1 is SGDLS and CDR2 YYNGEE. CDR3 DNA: TGTGCCAGCAGCCCCCAGACAGGCGCAACTAATGAAAAACTGTTTTTT. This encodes CASSPQTGATNEKLFF.

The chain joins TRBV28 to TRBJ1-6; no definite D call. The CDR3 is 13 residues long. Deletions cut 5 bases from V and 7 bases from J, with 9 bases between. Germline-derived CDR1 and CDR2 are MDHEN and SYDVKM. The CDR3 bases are TGTGCCAGCAGTGCCGACTCAAATTCACCCCTCCACTTT. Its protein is CASSADSNSPLHF.

This chain's CDR3 is CASSHYARGLEQFF. The CDR3 DNA sequence: TGTGCCAGCAGCCATTACGCTAGGGGGCTTGAGCAGTTCTTC. The chain has TRBV14 and TRBJ2-1; 7 bases match TRBD1. V shed 3 bases, J shed 9 bases, and the junction held 8 bases outside the gene matches. Germline V CDR1 and CDR2: SGHDN, FVKESK. The CDR3 spans 14 residues.

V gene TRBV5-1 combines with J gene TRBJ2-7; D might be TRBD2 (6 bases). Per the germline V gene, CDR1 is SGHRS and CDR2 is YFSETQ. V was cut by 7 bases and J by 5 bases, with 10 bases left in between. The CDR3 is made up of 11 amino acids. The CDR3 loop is CASRREDEQYF. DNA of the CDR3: TGCGCCAGCCGCAGGGAGGACGAGCAGTACTTC.

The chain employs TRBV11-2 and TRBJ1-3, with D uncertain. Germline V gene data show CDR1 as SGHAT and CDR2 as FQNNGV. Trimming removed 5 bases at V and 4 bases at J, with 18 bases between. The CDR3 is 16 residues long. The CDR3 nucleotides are TGTGCCAGCAGCCCTGATGTGCCATACGCGGGAAACACCATATATTTT. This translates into CASSPDVPYAGNTIYF.

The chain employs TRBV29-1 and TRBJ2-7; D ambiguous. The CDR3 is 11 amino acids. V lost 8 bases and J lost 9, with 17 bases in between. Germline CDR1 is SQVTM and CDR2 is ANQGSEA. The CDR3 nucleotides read TGCAGCATCAATCCTCATCCGGGGCAGTACGTC. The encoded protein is CSINPHPGQYV.

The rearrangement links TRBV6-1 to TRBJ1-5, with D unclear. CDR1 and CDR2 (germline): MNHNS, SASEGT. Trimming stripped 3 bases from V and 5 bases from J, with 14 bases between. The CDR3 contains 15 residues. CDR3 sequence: CASSDGFSLYQPQHF. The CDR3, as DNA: TGTGCCAGCAGTGACGGGTTCAGTCTCTATCAGCCCCAGCATTTT.

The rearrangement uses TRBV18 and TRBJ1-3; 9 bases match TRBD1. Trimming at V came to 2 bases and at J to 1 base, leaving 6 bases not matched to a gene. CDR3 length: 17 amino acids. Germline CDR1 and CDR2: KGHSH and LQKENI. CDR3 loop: CASSPVRDRASGNTIYF. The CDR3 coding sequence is TGTGCCAGCTCACCAGTTCGGGACAGGGCTTCTGGAAACACCATATATTTT. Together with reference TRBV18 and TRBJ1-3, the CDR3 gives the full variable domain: NAGVMQNPRHLVRRRGQEARLRCSPMKGHSHVYWYRQLPEEGLKFMVYLQKENIIDESGMPKERFSAEFPKEGPSILRIQQVVRGDSAAYFCASSPVRDRASGNTIYFGEGSWLTVV.

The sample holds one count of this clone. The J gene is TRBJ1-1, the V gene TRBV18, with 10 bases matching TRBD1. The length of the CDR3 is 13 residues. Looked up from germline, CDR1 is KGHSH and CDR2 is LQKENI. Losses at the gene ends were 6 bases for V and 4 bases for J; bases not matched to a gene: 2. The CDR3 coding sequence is TGTGCCAGCTCGTGGGACAGGGGCACTGAAGCTTTCTTT. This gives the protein CASSWDRGTEAFF.